A single sample is the source of the 9 T cell receptor beta chains below, sequenced in a study of shared clonotypes between healthy human individuals. Sequencing used immunoSEQ multiplex PCR; TCRdb keeps in-frame clones, though not all of them. The sample lists roughly 2.5 million clones; 85% to 95% were seen once. Sequencing was performed on naive CD4+ T cells sorted from blood. Subset reported: CD45RA+ positively selected. The receptors stem from a young man in good health.

The rearrangement links TRBV27 to TRBJ2-7, with a weak D call TRBD2 (6 bases). Per germline, CDR1 MNHEY and CDR2 SMNVEV (reference sequence). The CDR3 covers 15 residues. Between the trimmed V and J ends, which lost 3 bases and 5 bases, there was a span of 17 bases. For the CDR3, the DNA is TGTGCCAGCAGTTTCATAGCGGCGACCCCCCACGAGCAGTACTTC. Translation: CASSFIAATPHEQYF.

A word on this clone: Other nucleotide sequences from this sample produce the same CDR3. The chain carries TRBV9 and TRBJ1-5; D not certain. The germline V and J ends were trimmed by 0 bases and 3 bases, with 4 bases remaining between them. The V gene's germline CDR1 is SGDLS and CDR2 YYNGEE. This CDR3 spans 13 amino acids. DNA of the CDR3: TGTGCCAGCAGCGTAGATGACAATCAGCCCCAGCATTTT. It translates to CASSVDDNQPQHF.

The V and J genes are TRBV7-2 and TRBJ1-2; D unclear. The ends were cut back, 0 bases at V and 8 bases at J, with 7 bases in the middle. Germline lookup yields CDR1 SGHTA and CDR2 FQGNSA. This CDR3 has 12 residues. The CDR3 bases are TGTGCCAGCAGCTTAGCCTCGCGGGGCTACACCTTC. This sequence encodes CASSLASRGYTF.

The rearrangement links TRBV18 to TRBJ2-5, with D uncertain. Germline V gene data show CDR1 as KGHSH and CDR2 as LQKENI. CDR3 size: 15 residues. Trimming took 3 bases from V and 5 from J, leaving 16 bases between them. CDR3 DNA sequence: TGTGCCAGCTCACCGACGCTCTCCGGTCGGGAGACCCAGTACTTC. Residues: CASSPTLSGRETQYF.

The chain is built from TRBV2 and TRBJ2-7; D unresolved. The CDR3 spans 13 residues. Germline lookup yields CDR1 SNHLY and CDR2 FYNNEI. V was trimmed by 1 base and J by 10 bases, leaving 14 bases between them. The CDR3 protein is CASSEVTPGGQYF. The DNA for the CDR3 is TGTGCCAGCAGTGAAGTAACACCCGGCGGACAGTACTTC.

The chain combines TRBV18 with TRBJ2-1; 9 positions agree with TRBD2. The CDR3 has 16 amino acids. Looked up from germline, CDR1 is KGHSH and CDR2 is LQKENI. After removal of 2 bases from V and 4 bases from J, the junction contained 6 bases not matched to a gene. The CDR3 nucleotides read TGTGCCAGCTCACCAATAGCGGGAGAGATTTACAATGAGCAGTTCTTC. It translates to CASSPIAGEIYNEQFF. Based on the CDR3 plus reference TRBV18 and TRBJ2-1, the full variable domain is NAGVMQNPRHLVRRRGQEARLRCSPMKGHSHVYWYRQLPEEGLKFMVYLQKENIIDESGMPKERFSAEFPKEGPSILRIQQVVRGDSAAYFCASSPIAGEIYNEQFFGPGTRLTVL.

Details on this clone: An end of the junction does not agree with germline; a read error may underlie this. The rearrangement joins TRBV6-1 to TRBJ1-4; unclear D gene. Germline CDR1 MNHNS, CDR2 SASEGT. The CDR3 extends over 12 amino acids. The CDR3 nucleotides read TGTGCCAGCAGTGGAGCCAAAGGAGAAGGAGTTTTT. Encoded protein: CASSGAKGEGVF.

The rearrangement joins TRBV30 to TRBJ2-7; D call uncertain. V was trimmed by 5 bases and J by 6 bases, leaving 11 bases between them. The V gene's germline CDR1 is GTSNPN and CDR2 SVGIG (reference sequence). The CDR3 has 11 amino acids. The CDR3 DNA is TGTGCCTGGGAAACTTCTTCCGAGCAGTACTTC. Encoded protein: CAWETSSEQYF.

This sequence joins TRBV10-3 and TRBJ1-1; D possibly corresponds to TRBD1 (6 bases). The CDR3 has 15 residues. Trimming took off 6 bases at V and 1 base at J, with 15 bases between the two ends. CDR1 is ENHRY, CDR2 SYGVKD, per germline. In nucleotides, the CDR3 is TGTGCCATCAGGCCCTCGGGGGCTGGGAACACTGAAGCTTTCTTT. Residues: CAIRPSGAGNTEAFF.